This T cell receptor (beta chain) stems from a study of T cells in Graves' hyperthyroidism and ophthalmopathy. This clonotype was recorded at least ten times. Germline V gene sequence: CDR1 MDHEN, CDR2 SYDVKM. V lost 7 bases to trimming and J lost 11 bases, with 20 bases between them. This CDR3 region has 13 residues. The TCR beta CDR3 regions underwent amplification using RNA transcripts as the source. HTBI primers drove first-round RT-PCR of the TCR CDR3. A single record per CDR3 protein comes from TCRdb applying MiXCR to the multiplex PCR reads. Of roughly 720,000 distinct CDR3 sequences in the sample, around 15% are singletons; the top ten hold around 15%.

Sequences were obtained from blood. The sequence came from a man aged 45-65 years with Graves' hyperthyroidism. The chain carries TRBV28 and TRBJ2-5, with a tentative D call TRBD2 (6 bases). DNA for the CDR3: TGTGCCAGCACCCGAGCGGGTCCCTCTTCTCAGTACTTC. This translates into CASTRAGPSSQYF.